A selection of T cell receptor beta chains follows, all from one sample in a study of blood T cell repertoires in COVID-19. This table comes from immunoSEQ multiplex PCR, and its TCRdb copy is limited to in-frame clones, with some not included. The sample records approximately 57,000 clones, under 90% being singletons. Sequencing was carried out using peripheral blood. These receptors all come from a middle-aged man with active COVID-19. The CDR3 runs from the conserved cysteine through the conserved F or W. A D gene is named only where the DNA matches it firmly. Rows give clone size only sometimes, using once, few, many, or a class for an expanded clone.

j_call v_call clone_size d_call cdr3_nt cdr3_aa
TRBJ2-3 TRBV6-2/TRBV6-3 . . TGTGCCAGCAGTTACTTTGGCGGGTCCACAGATACGCAGTATTTT CASSYFGGSTDTQYF
TRBJ2-1 TRBV7-2 . . TGTGCCAGCAGCCGTTGGTACACAGACTACAATGAGCAGTTCTTC CASSRWYTDYNEQFF
TRBJ1-3 TRBV29-1 . TRBD1 TGCAGCGTAAGACAGGGAAGGACCTCTGGAAACACCATATATTTT CSVRQGRTSGNTIYF
TRBJ2-7 TRBV18 . TRBD1 TGTGCCAGCTCACCACCGGGACAGTTCTCCTACGAGCAGTACTTC CASSPPGQFSYEQYF
TRBJ2-7 TRBV7-3 . TRBD2 TGTGCCAGCAGCTCCTCCGGGACTAGCTCCCACGAGCAGTACTTC CASSSSGTSSHEQYF
TRBJ1-5 TRBV27 . TRBD1 TGTGCCAGCAGTCCCCGGACAGGTGGGCAGCCCCAGCATTTT CASSPRTGGQPQHF
TRBJ1-1 TRBV6-1 . . TGTGCCAGCAGTGGGGGGGTTGCGGCCATGAACACTGAAGCTTTCTTT CASSGGVAAMNTEAFF
TRBJ1-2 TRBV7-3 . . TGTGCCAGCAGCCCGCAGGGCCGGGACTATGGCTACACCTTC CASSPQGRDYGYTF
TRBJ1-4 TRBV7-2 . . TGTGCCAGCAGCCCCCGCCCCGGGGGGGGTCGAGAAAAACTGTTTTTT CASSPRPGGGREKLFF
TRBJ1-1 TRBV6-5 . . TGTGCCAGCAGTTACGCAAGGGGCCGTACTGAAGCTTTCTTT CASSYARGRTEAFF
TRBJ2-7 TRBV11-2 . . TGTGCCAGCAGCGCCCGCATAGGTGAGAGGAACGAGCAGTACTTC CASSARIGERNEQYF
TRBJ2-5 TRBV19 . . TGTGCCAGTAGTATAGGAGAGGGAACCCAGTACTTC CASSIGEGTQYF
TRBJ1-2 TRBV2 . . TGTGCCAGCAGCCCCGAGGGCGTCTATGGCTACACCTTC CASSPEGVYGYTF
TRBJ2-7 TRBV12-3/TRBV12-4 . . TGTGCCAGCAGTTTCTCGGGGTACGAGCAGTACTTC CASSFSGYEQYF
TRBJ2-5 TRBV6-6 . . TGTGCCAGCAGTTCCGGGACTGACGAAGAGACCCAGTACTTC CASSSGTDEETQYF
TRBJ1-1 TRBV25-1 few . TGTGCCAGCAGTGACGTCGAGACTGAAGCTTTCTTT CASSDVETEAFF
TRBJ1-5 TRBV28 . TRBD1 TGTGCCAGCAGTTGGGGACAGATCAATCAGCCCCAGCATTTT CASSWGQINQPQHF
TRBJ2-7 TRBV5-1 . . TGCGCCAGCAGCCCCCCAACCTCGGAGAATGGATTCTACGAGCAGTACTTC CASSPPTSENGFYEQYF
TRBJ2-7 TRBV15 few . TGTGCCACCAGCAGAGGGCAGAACTACGAGCAGTACTTC CATSRGQNYEQYF
TRBJ1-3 TRBV28 . TRBD1 TGTGCCAGCAGGGGTCCACAGGGGGGAGAGCGAAACACCATATATTTT CASRGPQGGERNTIYF
TRBJ2-3 TRBV3-1/TRBV3-2 . TRBD2 TGTGCCAGCAGCCCCGGGGGGGCCACTAGCGGTTATAGCACAGATACGCAGTATTTT CASSPGGATSGYSTDTQYF
TRBJ1-2 TRBV7-9 . . TGTGCCAGCAGCCCGACCTCAGGGTGGACCTATGGCTACACCTTC CASSPTSGWTYGYTF
TRBJ2-1 TRBV28 . TRBD2 TGTGCCAGCAGTTTCGGGGGGGTCGCCGCCTACAATGAGCAGTTCTTC CASSFGGVAAYNEQFF
TRBJ1-2 TRBV19 once . TGTGCCAGTAATTCGCGGGTCTTACCTCTACACTATGGCTACACCTTC CASNSRVLPLHYGYTF
TRBJ1-1 TRBV28 . TRBD1 TGTGCCAGCAGTTGGATCATGGACAGGCTTCTAGCTTTCTTT CASSWIMDRLLAFF